This paragraph reports one T cell receptor beta chain. These data originate in a study of blood T cell repertoires in COVID-19. Across the whole study: From the United States, Italy and Spain came samples of acute and convalescent COVID-19. The cDNA or gDNA used as material had been derived from T cells, B-cell-depleted T cells, or PBMCs.

The CDR3 runs to 14 residues. Per germline, CDR1 MNHNS and CDR2 SASEGT. The V end lost 3 bases, the J end lost 0 bases, and 7 bases lay between the germline ends. Source study methods: Reference gene primer amplification gave estimated nucleated cell counts. Some clones are missing from TCRdb's copy, which holds only in-frame ones; the method was immunoSEQ multiplex PCR. V, J and clone size are taken as reported in that table, and D and trimming were inferred from the DNA itself. The table has 100,000 to 150,000 clones, less than 90% seen once. The sequenced sample consisted of peripheral blood. The chain joins TRBV6-1 to TRBJ2-3; D may be TRBD2 (6 bases). The sequence was obtained from a man in his 70s with acute or convalescent COVID-19. The CDR3 DNA reads TGTGCCAGCAGTGACGGGGGAAGCACAGATACGCAGTATTTT. Translation gives CASSDGGSTDTQYF.